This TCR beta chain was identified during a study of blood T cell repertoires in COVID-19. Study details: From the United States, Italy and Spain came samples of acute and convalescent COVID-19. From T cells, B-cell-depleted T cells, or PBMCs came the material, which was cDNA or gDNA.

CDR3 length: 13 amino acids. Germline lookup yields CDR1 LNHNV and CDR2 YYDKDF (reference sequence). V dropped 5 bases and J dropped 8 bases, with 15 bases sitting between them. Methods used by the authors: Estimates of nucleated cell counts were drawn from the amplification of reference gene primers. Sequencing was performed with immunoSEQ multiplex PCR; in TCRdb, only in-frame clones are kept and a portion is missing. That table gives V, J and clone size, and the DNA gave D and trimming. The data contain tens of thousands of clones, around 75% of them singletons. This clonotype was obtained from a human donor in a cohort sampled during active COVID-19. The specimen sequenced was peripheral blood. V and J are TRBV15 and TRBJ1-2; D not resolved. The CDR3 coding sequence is TGTGCCACCAGCGCCGGGAGCGGGGTAGGCTACACCTTC. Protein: CATSAGSGVGYTF.